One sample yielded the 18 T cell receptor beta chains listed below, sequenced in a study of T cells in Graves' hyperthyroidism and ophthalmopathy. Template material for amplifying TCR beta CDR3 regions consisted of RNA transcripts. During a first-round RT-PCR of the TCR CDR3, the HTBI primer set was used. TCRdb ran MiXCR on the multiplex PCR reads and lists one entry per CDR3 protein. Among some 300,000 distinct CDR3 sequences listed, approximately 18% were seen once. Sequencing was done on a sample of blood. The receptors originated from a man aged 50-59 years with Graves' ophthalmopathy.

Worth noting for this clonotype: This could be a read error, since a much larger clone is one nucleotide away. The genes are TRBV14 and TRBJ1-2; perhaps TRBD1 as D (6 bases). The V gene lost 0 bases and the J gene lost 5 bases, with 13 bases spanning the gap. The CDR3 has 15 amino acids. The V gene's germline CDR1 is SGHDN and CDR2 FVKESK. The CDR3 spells CASSQDRGAYYGYTF. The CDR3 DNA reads TGTGCCAGCAGCCAAGATAGGGGGGCGTATTATGGCTACACCTTC.

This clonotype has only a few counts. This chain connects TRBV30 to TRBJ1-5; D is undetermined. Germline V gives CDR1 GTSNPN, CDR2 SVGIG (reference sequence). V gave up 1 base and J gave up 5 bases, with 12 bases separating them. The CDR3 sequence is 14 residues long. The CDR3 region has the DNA TGTGCCTGGAGTGCGGGGTCTTTGGATCAGCCCCAGCATTTT. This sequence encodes CAWSAGSLDQPQHF.

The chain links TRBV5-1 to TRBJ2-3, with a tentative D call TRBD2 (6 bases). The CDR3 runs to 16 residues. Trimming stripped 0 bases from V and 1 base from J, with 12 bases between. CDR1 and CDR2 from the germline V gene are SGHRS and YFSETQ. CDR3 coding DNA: TGCGCCAGCAGCTTGGGCCTAGCGCTTGGCACAGATACGCAGTATTTT. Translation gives CASSLGLALGTDTQYF. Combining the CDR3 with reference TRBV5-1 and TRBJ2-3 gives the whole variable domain KAGVTQTPRYLIKTRGQQVTLSCSPISGHRSVSWYQQTPGQGLQFLFEYFSETQRNKGNFPGRFSGRQFSNSRSEMNVSTLELGDSALYLCASSLGLALGTDTQYFGPGTRLTVL.

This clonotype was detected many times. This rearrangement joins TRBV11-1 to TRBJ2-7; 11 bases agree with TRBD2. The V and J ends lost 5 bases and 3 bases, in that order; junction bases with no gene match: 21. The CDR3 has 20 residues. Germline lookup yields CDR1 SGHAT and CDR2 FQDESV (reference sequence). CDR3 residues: CASSPRFGTSGQSEVYEQYF. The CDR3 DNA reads TGTGCCAGCAGCCCCCGATTCGGGACTAGCGGTCAAAGCGAAGTCTACGAGCAGTACTTC.

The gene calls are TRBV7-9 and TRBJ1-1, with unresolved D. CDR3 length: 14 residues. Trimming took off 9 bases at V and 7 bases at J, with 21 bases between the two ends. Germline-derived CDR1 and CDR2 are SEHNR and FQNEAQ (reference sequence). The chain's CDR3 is CASTPNPLGYEAFF. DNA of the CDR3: TGTGCCAGTACGCCAAATCCACTAGGATATGAAGCTTTCTTT.

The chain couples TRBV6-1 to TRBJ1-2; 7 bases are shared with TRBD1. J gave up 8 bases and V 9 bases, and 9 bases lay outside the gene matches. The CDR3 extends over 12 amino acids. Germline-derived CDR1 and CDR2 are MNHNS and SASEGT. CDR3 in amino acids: CASLQGERGYTF. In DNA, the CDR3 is TGTGCCAGTCTCCAGGGGGAGCGAGGCTACACCTTC.

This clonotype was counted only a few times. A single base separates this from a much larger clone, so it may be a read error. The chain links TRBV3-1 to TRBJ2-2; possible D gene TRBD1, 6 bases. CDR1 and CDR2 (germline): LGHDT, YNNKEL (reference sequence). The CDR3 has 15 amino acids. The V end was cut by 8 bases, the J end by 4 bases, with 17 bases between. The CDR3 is CASGPGDGITGELFF. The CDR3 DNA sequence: TGTGCCAGCGGCCCAGGGGACGGAATCACCGGGGAGCTGTTTTTT.

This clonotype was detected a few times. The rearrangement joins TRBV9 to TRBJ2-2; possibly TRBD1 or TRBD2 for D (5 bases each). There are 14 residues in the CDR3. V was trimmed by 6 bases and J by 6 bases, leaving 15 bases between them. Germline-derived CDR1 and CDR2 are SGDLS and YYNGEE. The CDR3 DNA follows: TGTGCCAGCACCTCGGATGGGGGAGCCGGGGAGCTGTTTTTT. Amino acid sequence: CASTSDGGAGELFF.

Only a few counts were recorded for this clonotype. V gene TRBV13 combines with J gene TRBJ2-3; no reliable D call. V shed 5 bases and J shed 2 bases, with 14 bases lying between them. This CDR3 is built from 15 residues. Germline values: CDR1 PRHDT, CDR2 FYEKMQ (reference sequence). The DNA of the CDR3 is TGTGCCAGCAGCCCCAAGGTCCCTTACACAGATACGCAGTATTTT. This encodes CASSPKVPYTDTQYF.

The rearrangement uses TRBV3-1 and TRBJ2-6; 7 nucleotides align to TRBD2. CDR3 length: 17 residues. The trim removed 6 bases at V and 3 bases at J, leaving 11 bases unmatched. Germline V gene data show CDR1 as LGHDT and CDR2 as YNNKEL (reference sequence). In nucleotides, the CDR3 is TGTGCCAGCAGACGGGTGGGAGGGCCGAGTGGGGCCAACGTCCTGACTTTC. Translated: CASRRVGGPSGANVLTF.

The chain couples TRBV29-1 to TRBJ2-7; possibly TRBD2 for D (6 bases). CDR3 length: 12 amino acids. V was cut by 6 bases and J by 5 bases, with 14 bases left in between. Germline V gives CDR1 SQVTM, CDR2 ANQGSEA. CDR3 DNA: TGCAGCGTGGGGCAGGGCGGGAACGAGCAGTACTTC. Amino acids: CSVGQGGNEQYF.

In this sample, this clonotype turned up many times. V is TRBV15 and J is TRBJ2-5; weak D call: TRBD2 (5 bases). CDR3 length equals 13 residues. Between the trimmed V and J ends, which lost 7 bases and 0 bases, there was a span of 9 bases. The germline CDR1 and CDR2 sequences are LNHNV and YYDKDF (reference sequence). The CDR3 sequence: CATTRRYQETQYF. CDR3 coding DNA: TGTGCCACCACCAGGAGGTACCAAGAGACCCAGTACTTC.

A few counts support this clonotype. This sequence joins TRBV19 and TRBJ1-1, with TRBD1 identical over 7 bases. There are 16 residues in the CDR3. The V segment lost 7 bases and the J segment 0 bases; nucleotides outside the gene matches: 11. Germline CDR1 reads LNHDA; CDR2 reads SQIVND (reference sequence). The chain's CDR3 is CASTSIGTAMNTEAFF. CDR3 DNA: TGTGCCAGTACTTCAATTGGGACAGCCATGAACACTGAAGCTTTCTTT.

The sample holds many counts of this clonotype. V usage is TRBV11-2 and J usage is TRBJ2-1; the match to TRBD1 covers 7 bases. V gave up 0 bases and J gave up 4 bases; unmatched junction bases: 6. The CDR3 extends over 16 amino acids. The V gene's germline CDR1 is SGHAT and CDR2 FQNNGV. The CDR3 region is CASSLDLGTVYNEQFF. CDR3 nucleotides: TGTGCCAGCAGCTTAGATCTGGGGACAGTATACAATGAGCAGTTCTTC.

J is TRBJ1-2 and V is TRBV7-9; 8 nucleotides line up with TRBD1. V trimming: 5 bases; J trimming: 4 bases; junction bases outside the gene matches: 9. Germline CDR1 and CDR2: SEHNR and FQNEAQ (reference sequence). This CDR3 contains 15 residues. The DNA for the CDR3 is TGTGCCAGCAGCCAGGGGCCTACAGGGGGCTATGGCTACACCTTC. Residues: CASSQGPTGGYGYTF.

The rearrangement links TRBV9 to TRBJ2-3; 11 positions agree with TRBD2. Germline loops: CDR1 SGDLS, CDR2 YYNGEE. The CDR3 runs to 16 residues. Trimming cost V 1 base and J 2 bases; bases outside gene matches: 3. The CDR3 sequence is CASSVLAGGFTDTQYF. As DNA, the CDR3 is TGTGCCAGCAGCGTATTAGCGGGAGGGTTCACAGATACGCAGTATTTT.

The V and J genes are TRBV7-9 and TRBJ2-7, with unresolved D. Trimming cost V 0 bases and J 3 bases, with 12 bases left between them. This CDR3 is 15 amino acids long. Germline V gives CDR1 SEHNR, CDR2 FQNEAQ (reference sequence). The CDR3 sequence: CASSLASRQFYEQYF. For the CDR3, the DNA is TGTGCCAGCAGCTTAGCGAGTCGGCAGTTCTACGAGCAGTACTTC.

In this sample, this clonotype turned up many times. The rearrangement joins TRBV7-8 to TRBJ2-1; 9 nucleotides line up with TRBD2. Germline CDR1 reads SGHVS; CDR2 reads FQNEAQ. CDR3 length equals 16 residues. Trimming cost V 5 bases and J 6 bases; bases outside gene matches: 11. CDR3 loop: CASSRGGAGGFNEQFF. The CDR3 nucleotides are TGTGCCAGCAGCCGAGGAGGAGCGGGAGGCTTCAATGAGCAGTTCTTC.